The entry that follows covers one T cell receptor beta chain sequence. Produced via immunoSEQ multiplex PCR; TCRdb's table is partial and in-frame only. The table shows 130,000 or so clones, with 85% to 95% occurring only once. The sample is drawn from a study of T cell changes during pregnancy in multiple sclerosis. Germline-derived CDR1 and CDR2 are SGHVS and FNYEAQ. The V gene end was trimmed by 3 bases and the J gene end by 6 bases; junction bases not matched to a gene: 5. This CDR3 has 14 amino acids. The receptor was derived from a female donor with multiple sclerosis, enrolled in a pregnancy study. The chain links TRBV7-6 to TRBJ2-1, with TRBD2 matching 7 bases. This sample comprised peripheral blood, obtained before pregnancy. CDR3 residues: CASSLAGALNEQFF. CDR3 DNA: TGTGCCAGCAGCTTGGCGGGAGCCCTCAATGAGCAGTTCTTC. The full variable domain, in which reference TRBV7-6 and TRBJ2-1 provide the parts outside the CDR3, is GAGVSQSPRYKVTKRGQDVALRCDPISGHVSLYWYRQALGQGPEFLTYFNYEAQQDKSGLPNDRFSAERPEGSISTLTIQRTEQRDSAMYRCASSLAGALNEQFFGPGTRLTVL.